Listed here are 25 T cell receptor beta chains from one sample, sequenced in a study of T cell repertoires in cytomegalovirus infection. No cognate antigen is known for these TCRs. TCRdb re-called the reads through MiXCR, storing one row per CDR3 protein. This sample yields under 300,000 distinct CDR3 sequences, of which under 25% are seen a single time; approximately 19% belongs to the top ten. Sample: cultured PBMCs, taken from culture after CMV antigen stimulation. The source is a human donor in good health (CMV status not recorded). Some clones in this sample may be carry-over from other donors' samples.

The chain is built from TRBV19 and TRBJ1-5; 8 bases are a match to TRBD1. V lost 7 bases and J lost 8; bases outside the gene matches: 10. This CDR3 comprises 14 residues. CDR1 is LNHDA, CDR2 SQIVND, per germline (reference sequence). DNA of the CDR3: TGTGCCAGTACTAACAGGGGGATCCAAAAGCCCCAGCATTTT. This encodes CASTNRGIQKPQHF. Combining the CDR3 with reference TRBV19 and TRBJ1-5 gives the whole variable domain DGGITQSPKYLFRKEGQNVTLSCEQNLNHDAMYWYRQDPGQGLRLIYYSQIVNDFQKGDIAEGYSVSREKKESFPLTVTSAQKNPTAFYLCASTNRGIQKPQHFGDGTRLSIL.

This clonotype was detected a few times. The chain combines TRBV5-1 with TRBJ2-2; 9 nucleotides line up with TRBD1. The CDR3 covers 14 residues. In germline, CDR1 is SGHRS, CDR2 YFSETQ. Trimming took 2 bases from V and 6 from J; bases not matched to a gene: 2. DNA of the CDR3: TGCGCCAGCAGCTTCGACAGGGGGGCCGGGGAGCTGTTTTTT. Its translation: CASSFDRGAGELFF.

This clonotype showed up just a few times. The chain carries TRBV25-1 and TRBJ1-2; D remains unclear. CDR1 is MGHDK, CDR2 SYGVNS, per germline. Trimming took off 0 bases at V and 4 bases at J, with 12 bases between the two ends. CDR3 length equals 15 residues. The CDR3 DNA reads as TGTGCCAGCAGTGAATATTCCTGGAGTTCCTATGGCTACACCTTC. Protein sequence: CASSEYSWSSYGYTF.

Many counts were recorded for this clonotype. The chain combines TRBV20-1 with TRBJ2-7; 7 bases map to TRBD2. The V gene's germline CDR1 is DFQATT and CDR2 SNEGSKA (reference sequence). J was trimmed by 2 bases and V by 4 bases; bases with no gene match: 2. The CDR3 contains 12 residues. The DNA for the CDR3 is TGCAGTGCTAAACGGGAGGCCTACGAGCAGTACTTC. Encoded protein: CSAKREAYEQYF.

This clonotype occurred a few times. V usage is TRBV24-1 and J usage is TRBJ2-1; unclear D gene. V gave up 1 base and J gave up 1 base, with 13 bases separating them. In germline, CDR1 is KGHDR, CDR2 SFDVKD. CDR3 length equals 17 residues. The CDR3 DNA reads TGTGCCACCAGTGATTTCGGACCGGCTGGGTCCTACAATGAGCAGTTCTTC. Amino acid sequence: CATSDFGPAGSYNEQFF.

In this sample, this clonotype turned up a few times. This chain connects TRBV19 to TRBJ1-2; D possibly corresponds to TRBD1 (5 bases). V gave up 3 bases and J gave up 8 bases, with 13 bases separating them. CDR3 length: 13 residues. Per germline, CDR1 LNHDA and CDR2 SQIVND (reference sequence). CDR3 bases: TGTGCCAGTAGTATGAGAGACAGAGTGGGCTACACCTTC. This sequence encodes CASSMRDRVGYTF.

The V call is TRBV4-1, the J call TRBJ2-5, with 9 bases identical to TRBD2. CDR1 and CDR2 from the germline V gene are MGHRA and YSYEKL. This CDR3 region has 18 residues. Trimming cost V 0 bases and J 6 bases; bases outside gene matches: 14. This CDR3 is CASSQDRLTSGGTKTQYF. The CDR3 region has the DNA TGCGCCAGCAGCCAAGATAGGTTGACTAGCGGAGGTACCAAGACCCAGTACTTC.

This clonotype was seen a few times. This chain joins TRBV7-2 and TRBJ1-2; D call uncertain. The CDR3 is made up of 15 amino acids. The V gene's germline CDR1 is SGHTA and CDR2 FQGNSA. The V end lost 2 bases, the J end lost 0 bases, and 10 bases lay between the germline ends. The CDR3 is CASSLSGSPNYGYTF. The CDR3 nucleotides read TGTGCCAGCAGCTTAAGCGGGTCCCCTAACTATGGCTACACCTTC. Full variable domain (rest looked up from reference TRBV7-2 and TRBJ1-2): GAGVSQSPSNKVTEKGKDVELRCDPISGHTALYWYRQSLGQGLEFLIYFQGNSAPDKSGLPSDRFSAERTGGSVSTLTIQRTQQEDSAVYLCASSLSGSPNYGYTFGSGTRLTVV.

This clonotype was detected a few times. The V call is TRBV19, the J call TRBJ1-3; unclear D gene. The CDR3 has 16 amino acids. In germline, CDR1 is LNHDA, CDR2 SQIVND (reference sequence). V was cut by 5 bases and J by 3 bases, with 17 bases left in between. The chain's CDR3 is CASSPKSSGIGNTIYF. Written as DNA, the CDR3 is TGTGCCAGTAGTCCGAAAAGTTCGGGGATTGGAAACACCATATATTTT.

Many counts were recorded for this clonotype. The genes are TRBV7-6 and TRBJ2-2; D call uncertain. CDR3 length equals 12 residues. CDR1 and CDR2 from the germline V gene are SGHVS and FNYEAQ. Trimming left V 3 bases short and J 3 bases short, with 2 bases between. The CDR3 DNA sequence: TGTGCCAGCAGCTTCCACACCGGGGAGCTGTTTTTT. This encodes CASSFHTGELFF.

A few counts support this clonotype. The rearrangement links TRBV6-1 to TRBJ2-1, with D unresolved. V gave up 6 bases and J gave up 0 bases, with 12 bases separating them. The CDR3 extends over 15 amino acids. Germline assignment: CDR1 MNHNS and CDR2 SASEGT. The CDR3 nucleotides are TGTGCCAGCAGAGTTCTAGGAGTCTCCTACAATGAGCAGTTCTTC. This translates into CASRVLGVSYNEQFF.

This clonotype has only a few counts. J is TRBJ2-5 and V is TRBV2; D is undetermined. The CDR3 spans 13 residues. Germline values: CDR1 SNHLY, CDR2 FYNNEI. Trimming left V 2 bases short and J 2 bases short, with 6 bases between. CDR3 region: CASSERRQETQYF. The CDR3, as DNA: TGTGCCAGCAGTGAACGAAGGCAAGAGACCCAGTACTTC. The full variable domain, rest sourced from reference TRBV2 and TRBJ2-5, is EPEVTQTPSHQVTQMGQEVILRCVPISNHLYFYWYRQILGQKVEFLVSFYNNEISEKSEIFDDQFSVERPDGSNFTLKIRSTKLEDSAMYFCASSERRQETQYFGPGTRLLVL.

This clonotype was observed many times. This rearrangement joins TRBV7-2 to TRBJ2-7; D may be TRBD1 (5 bases). The CDR3 has 14 amino acids. Deletions cut 5 bases from V and 0 bases from J, with 11 bases between. Germline V lookup: CDR1 SGHTA, CDR2 FQGNSA. CDR3 coding DNA: TGTGCCAGCAGCCGTTCCAGGGACTCCTACGAGCAGTACTTC. Protein product: CASSRSRDSYEQYF.

This clonotype showed up just a few times. This chain's CDR3 is CASSLGHPRAKIAKNIQYF. The CDR3 region has the DNA TGCGCCAGCAGCCTGGGACACCCGAGAGCAAAAATAGCCAAAAACATTCAGTACTTC. The chain uses TRBV4-3 and TRBJ2-4; D is perhaps TRBD1 (6 bases). The CDR3 contains 19 residues. The V gene's germline CDR1 is LGHNA and CDR2 YSLEER. Between the trimmed V and J ends, which lost 4 bases and 0 bases, there was a span of 22 bases.

This chain joins TRBV12-3 or TRBV12-4 and TRBJ2-3, with 8 bases matching TRBD2. The CDR3 runs 16 residues. Trimming at V came to 4 bases and at J to 0 bases, leaving 6 bases not matched to a gene. Written as DNA, the CDR3 is TGTGCCAGCAGTTGGACTAGCTGGAGTAGCACAGATACGCAGTATTTT. Amino acid sequence: CASSWTSWSSTDTQYF.

This clonotype was seen ten or more times. V is TRBV7-2 and J is TRBJ2-5; 8 bases are a match to TRBD2. V lost 7 bases, J lost 4 bases, and 8 bases stayed unmatched. There are 14 residues in the CDR3. Germline loops: CDR1 SGHTA, CDR2 FQGNSA. The CDR3 loop reads CASKEREMGETQYF. Here the CDR3 DNA reads TGTGCCAGCAAGGAGCGGGAGATGGGAGAGACCCAGTACTTC. The whole variable domain, filled in from reference TRBV7-2 and TRBJ2-5, reads GAGVSQSPSNKVTEKGKDVELRCDPISGHTALYWYRQSLGQGLEFLIYFQGNSAPDKSGLPSDRFSAERTGGSVSTLTIQRTQQEDSAVYLCASKEREMGETQYFGPGTRLLVL.

The gene calls are TRBV7-8 and TRBJ2-2; 7 bases line up with TRBD2. Trimming at V came to 5 bases and at J to 6 bases, leaving 6 bases not matched to a gene. From germline, CDR1 is SGHVS and CDR2 FQNEAQ. The CDR3 has 14 amino acids. CDR3 DNA: TGTGCCAGCAGCAGACCAGGGAGGGCCGGGGAGCTGTTTTTT. Translating it yields CASSRPGRAGELFF.

This clonotype was seen many times. This sequence joins TRBV7-2 and TRBJ1-6, with D maybe TRBD1 (6 bases). Looked up from germline, CDR1 is SGHTA and CDR2 is FQGNSA. The CDR3 extends over 15 amino acids. Trimming removed 5 bases at V and 4 bases at J, with 12 bases between. This chain's CDR3 is CASSPGTLYNSPLHF. The CDR3 nucleotides are TGTGCCAGCAGCCCTGGGACACTTTATAATTCACCCCTCCACTTT.

This sequence joins TRBV18 and TRBJ2-5; TRBD2 is a possible D gene (6 bases). The CDR3 is made up of 14 amino acids. V was cut by 4 bases and J by 5 bases, with 14 bases left in between. CDR1 is KGHSH and CDR2 is LQKENI in the germline V gene. DNA for the CDR3: TGTGCCAGCTCACGGACGGGAGCACGCGAGACCCAGTACTTC. This encodes CASSRTGARETQYF.

The genes are TRBV11-3 and TRBJ2-5; tentative D call: TRBD1 (5 bases). CDR3 length: 17 amino acids. With 0 bases removed from V and 5 bases from J, the gap between germline ends came to 19 bases. In germline, CDR1 is SGHNT, CDR2 YENEEA. The CDR3 reads CASSLDLGPKGFETQYF. The DNA of the CDR3 is TGTGCCAGCAGCTTAGATCTTGGTCCCAAGGGGTTCGAGACCCAGTACTTC.

A single count supports this clonotype. The chain employs TRBV6-5 and TRBJ1-2; 7 bases are shared with TRBD1. V lost 4 bases, J lost 2 bases, and 10 bases stayed unmatched. The CDR3 extends over 16 amino acids. Germline values: CDR1 MNHEY, CDR2 SVGAGI. The CDR3 here is CASSWAEGAENYGYTF. CDR3 coding DNA: TGTGCCAGCAGTTGGGCGGAGGGGGCAGAAAACTATGGCTACACCTTC.

This clonotype has ten or more counts. This chain uses TRBV19 with TRBJ1-1; D not resolved. The germline gives CDR1 LNHDA, CDR2 SQIVND (reference sequence). Trimming pared 4 bases from V and 0 bases from J, leaving 12 bases between. This CDR3 contains 15 residues. CDR3 residues: CASSTVQRMNTEAFF. DNA of the CDR3: TGTGCCAGTAGTACCGTCCAGCGGATGAACACTGAAGCTTTCTTT.

As for this clonotype: This sequence may be a read error, since a much larger clone differs from it by one base. The chain combines TRBV7-9 with TRBJ2-3; D gene unclear. CDR1 is SEHNR, CDR2 FQNEAQ, per germline (reference sequence). The CDR3 extends over 13 amino acids. Here the CDR3 DNA reads TGTACCAGCAGCCCTAAGGGTGGCGATACGCAGTATTTT. Its translation: CTSSPKGGDTQYF.

This clonotype was detected many times. This sequence joins TRBV7-9 and TRBJ2-7; D might be TRBD2 (6 bases). CDR3 size: 15 residues. Trimming removed 5 bases at V and 2 bases at J, with 16 bases between. Germline V gene sequence: CDR1 SEHNR, CDR2 FQNEAQ (reference sequence). The CDR3 region is CASSQSGLLTYEQYV. The CDR3 coding sequence is TGTGCCAGCAGCCAATCGGGACTCCTTACCTACGAGCAGTACGTC.

Only a few counts were recorded for this clonotype. The chain is built from TRBV6-8 and TRBJ2-3; TRBD1 agrees at 10 bases. The V segment lost 5 bases and the J segment 1 base; nucleotides outside the gene matches: 3. Germline lookup yields CDR1 MNHGY and CDR2 SAAAGT. This CDR3 contains 15 residues. CDR3 in DNA: TGTGCCAGCAGTCCCGGGACAGGGGGCACAGATACGCAGTATTTT. Its protein is CASSPGTGGTDTQYF.